The clone carrying this T cell receptor (beta chain) was detected a few times. TCRdb's copy holds only in-frame clones and misses some; the assay was immunoSEQ multiplex PCR. The repertoire holds about 150,000 clones, with approximately 94% as singletons. The sample comes from a study of control samples from healthy donors and cancer patients. Sequencing was carried out using blood. This receptor was taken from a woman younger than 35 in good health.

This chain's CDR3 is CASSLGSITGNTIYF. Written as DNA, the CDR3 is TGTGCCAGCAGCTTAGGGAGTATAACTGGAAACACCATATATTTT. V gene TRBV7-6 combines with J gene TRBJ1-3; D remains unclear. The CDR3 spans 15 residues. Germline lookup yields CDR1 SGHVS and CDR2 FNYEAQ. V was cut by 1 base and J by 2 bases, with 9 bases left in between.